Following are 13 T cell receptor beta chains from one sample sequenced in a study of monozygotic twins with inflammatory bowel disease. TCRdb reprocessed the 5' RACE reads and stores each CDR3 protein as one record, lacking DNA. This table lists 440,000 or so distinct CDR3 sequences. What was sequenced was blood. These receptors were obtained from a human donor with ulcerative colitis or Crohn's disease, or a healthy co-twin of an affected twin (not recorded which).

The rearrangement uses TRBV28 and TRBJ2-2. Germline lookup yields CDR1 MDHEN and CDR2 SYDVKM. The CDR3 runs 15 residues. CDR3 residues: CASSLSVMNTGELFF.

V is TRBV10-3 and J is TRBJ1-2; without DNA, the TCRdb call of TRBD1 cannot be checked. From germline, CDR1 is ENHRY and CDR2 SYGVKD. The CDR3 contains 12 residues. The chain's CDR3 is CAISGDNYGYTF.

This rearrangement joins TRBV20-1 to TRBJ2-3; TCRdb outputs TRBD2, but without DNA this stays unchecked. The CDR3 consists of 14 residues. Germline CDR1 is DFQATT and CDR2 is SNEGSKA (reference sequence). The CDR3 region is CSVTSGRSTDTQYF.

The genes are TRBV28 and TRBJ1-2; TCRdb calls TRBD1, which cannot be checked without DNA. CDR3 length: 14 amino acids. Germline V gene sequence: CDR1 MDHEN, CDR2 SYDVKM. This chain's CDR3 is CASSLSLRSRGYTF.

V usage is TRBV30 and J usage is TRBJ2-7; TCRdb's D call, TRBD1, is unchecked because there is no DNA. The CDR3 is 14 amino acids. The germline gives CDR1 GTSNPN, CDR2 SVGIG (reference sequence). CDR3 protein: CAWSQTTGIHEQYF.

J is TRBJ2-3 and V is TRBV6-5; TCRdb selects TRBD1, and the lack of DNA leaves this call unchecked. In germline, CDR1 is MNHEY, CDR2 SVGAGI. The length of the CDR3 is 18 residues. CDR3 sequence: CASSPSLVGGHRTDTQYF.

CDR3 region: CASSQGPQGSDTQYF. This chain joins TRBV14 and TRBJ2-3; TCRdb's D gene call, TRBD1, goes unchecked for lack of DNA. CDR1 is SGHDN and CDR2 is FVKESK in the germline V gene. This CDR3 comprises 15 residues.

This chain links TRBV7-2 with TRBJ2-1; checking the TCRdb D call of TRBD2 is not possible without DNA. Per germline, CDR1 SGHTA and CDR2 FQGNSA. The CDR3 runs to 14 residues. CDR3 in amino acids: CASTRTSGTNEQFF.

CDR3 in amino acids: CASSLDSKAFF. The V and J genes are TRBV5-1 and TRBJ1-1. Germline loops: CDR1 SGHRS, CDR2 YFSETQ. This CDR3 contains 11 residues.

The rearrangement links TRBV3-1 to TRBJ2-3. Germline V gene sequence: CDR1 LGHDT, CDR2 YNNKEL (reference sequence). This CDR3 spans 13 amino acids. The CDR3 protein is CASSQLGTDTQYF.

The CDR3 loop is CASSPLAAGRQTQYF. The gene calls are TRBV14 and TRBJ2-5; TCRdb's D gene call, TRBD2, goes unchecked for lack of DNA. CDR3 length: 15 amino acids. Germline CDR1 and CDR2: SGHDN and FVKESK. Full variable domain (remainder filled in from reference TRBV14 and TRBJ2-5): EAGVTQFPSHSVIEKGQTVTLRCDPISGHDNLYWYRRVMGKEIKFLLHFVKESKQDESGMPNNRFLAERTGGTYSTLKVQPAELEDSGVYFCASSPLAAGRQTQYFGPGTRLLVL.

J is TRBJ2-2 and V is TRBV7-9. The CDR3 totals 12 residues. Germline-derived CDR1 and CDR2 are SEHNR and FQNEAQ (reference sequence). CDR3 sequence: CASRTNTGELFF.

The rearrangement uses TRBV6-6 and TRBJ1-2; there is no DNA to check the TCRdb D call of TRBD1. Germline V gives CDR1 MNHNY, CDR2 SVGAGI (reference sequence). The CDR3 consists of 13 residues. The CDR3 is CASSLRWANGYTF.